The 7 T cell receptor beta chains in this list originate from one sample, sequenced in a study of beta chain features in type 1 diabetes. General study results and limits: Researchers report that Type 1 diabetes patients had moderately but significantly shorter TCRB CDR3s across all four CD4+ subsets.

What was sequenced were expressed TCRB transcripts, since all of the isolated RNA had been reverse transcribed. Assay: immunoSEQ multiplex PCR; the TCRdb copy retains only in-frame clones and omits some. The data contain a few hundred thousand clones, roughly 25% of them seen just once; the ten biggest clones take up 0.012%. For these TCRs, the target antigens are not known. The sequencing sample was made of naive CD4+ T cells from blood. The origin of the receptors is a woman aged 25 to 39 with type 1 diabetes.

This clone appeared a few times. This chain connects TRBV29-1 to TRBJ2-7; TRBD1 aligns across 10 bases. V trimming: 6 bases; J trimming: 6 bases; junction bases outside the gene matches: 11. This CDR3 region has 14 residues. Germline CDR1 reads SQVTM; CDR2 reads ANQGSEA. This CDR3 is CSVSPGTGVGEQYF. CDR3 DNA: TGCAGCGTCTCCCCCGGGACAGGGGTAGGCGAGCAGTACTTC.

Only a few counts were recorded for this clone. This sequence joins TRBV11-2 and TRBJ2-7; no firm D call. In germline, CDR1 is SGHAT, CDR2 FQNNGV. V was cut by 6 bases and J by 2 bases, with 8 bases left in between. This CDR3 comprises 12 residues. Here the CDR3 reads CASRESTYEQYF. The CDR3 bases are TGTGCCAGCAGGGAGAGTACCTACGAGCAGTACTTC.

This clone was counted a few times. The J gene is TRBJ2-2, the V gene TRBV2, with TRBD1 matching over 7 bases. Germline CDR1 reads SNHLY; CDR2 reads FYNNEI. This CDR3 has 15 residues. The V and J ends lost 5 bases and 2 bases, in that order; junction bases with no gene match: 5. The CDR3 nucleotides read TGTGCCAGCAGTACCGGGACAGCTAACACCGGGGAGCTGTTTTTT. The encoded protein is CASSTGTANTGELFF.

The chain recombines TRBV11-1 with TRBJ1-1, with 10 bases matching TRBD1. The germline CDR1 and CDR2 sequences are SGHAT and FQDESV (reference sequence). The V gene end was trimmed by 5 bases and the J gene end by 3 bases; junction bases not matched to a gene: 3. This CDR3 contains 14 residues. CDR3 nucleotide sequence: TGTGCCAGCAGCCAGGACAGGGGGGACACTGAAGCTTTCTTT. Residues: CASSQDRGDTEAFF.

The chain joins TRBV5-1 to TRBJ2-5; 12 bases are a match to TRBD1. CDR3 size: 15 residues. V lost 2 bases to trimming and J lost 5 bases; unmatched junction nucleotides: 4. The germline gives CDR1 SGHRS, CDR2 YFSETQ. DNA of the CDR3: TGCGCCAGCAGCTTCGGGACAGGGGGCATTGAGACCCAGTACTTC. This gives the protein CASSFGTGGIETQYF.

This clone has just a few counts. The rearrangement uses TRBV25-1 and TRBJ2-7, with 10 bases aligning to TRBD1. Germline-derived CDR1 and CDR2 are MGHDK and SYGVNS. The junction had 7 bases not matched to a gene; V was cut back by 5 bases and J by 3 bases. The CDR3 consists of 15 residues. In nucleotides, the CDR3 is TGTGCCAGCAGTCCTTCTGGGACAGGGGACTACGAGCAGTACTTC. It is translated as CASSPSGTGDYEQYF.

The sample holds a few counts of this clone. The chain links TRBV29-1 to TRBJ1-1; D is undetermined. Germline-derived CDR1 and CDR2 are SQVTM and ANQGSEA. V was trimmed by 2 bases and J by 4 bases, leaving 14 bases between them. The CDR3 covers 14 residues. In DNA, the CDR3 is TGCAGCGTTGAACTCTGGGCGCGTAGCACTGAAGCTTTCTTT. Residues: CSVELWARSTEAFF.